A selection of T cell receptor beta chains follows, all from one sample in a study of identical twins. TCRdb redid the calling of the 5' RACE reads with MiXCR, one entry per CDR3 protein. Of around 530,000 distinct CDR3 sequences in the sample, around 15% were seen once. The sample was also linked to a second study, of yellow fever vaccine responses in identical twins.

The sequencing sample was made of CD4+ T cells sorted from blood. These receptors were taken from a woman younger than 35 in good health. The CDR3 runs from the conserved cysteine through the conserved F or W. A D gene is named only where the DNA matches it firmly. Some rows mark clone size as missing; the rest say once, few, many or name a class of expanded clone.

CDR3: CATSRPGGGEAFF; DNA: TGTGCCACCAGTCGCCCGGGTGGGGGTGAAGCTTTCTTT; V: TRBV24-1; D: NA; J: TRBJ1-1; size: many
CDR3: CASSQDRTSGADTQYF; DNA: TGTGCCAGCAGCCAGGATAGGACTAGCGGTGCAGATACGCAGTATTTT; V: TRBV14; D: TRBD2; J: TRBJ2-3; size: NA
CDR3: CASSYQTGHYEQYF; DNA: TGTGCCAGCAGTTACCAGACAGGGCACTACGAGCAGTACTTC; V: TRBV6-5; D: TRBD1; J: TRBJ2-7; size: few
CDR3: CASSGRPPLPDTQYF; DNA: TGCGCCAGCAGTGGACGACCCCCTCTACCAGATACGCAGTATTTT; V: TRBV5-1; D: NA; J: TRBJ2-3; size: NA
CDR3: CASSYGPGQVSYEQYF; DNA: TGTGCCAGCAGTTATGGTCCGGGACAGGTCTCCTACGAGCAGTACTTC; V: TRBV6-5; D: TRBD1; J: TRBJ2-7; size: NA
CDR3: CASSYTGAVSGNTIYF; DNA: TGTGCCAGCAGCTACACAGGGGCCGTCTCTGGAAACACCATATATTTT; V: TRBV7-2; D: TRBD1; J: TRBJ1-3; size: few
CDR3: CATSDPTGQGGNTGELFF; DNA: TGTGCCACCAGTGATCCAACTGGACAGGGAGGGAACACCGGGGAGCTGTTTTTT; V: TRBV24-1; D: TRBD1; J: TRBJ2-2; size: NA
CDR3: CSASPGRPFPYQPQHF; DNA: TGCAGTGCTAGCCCCGGACGGCCGTTCCCATATCAGCCCCAGCATTTT; V: TRBV20-1; D: NA; J: TRBJ1-5; size: NA
CDR3: CAIMGQADYSGANVLTF; DNA: TGTGCCATCATGGGACAGGCCGATTACTCTGGGGCCAACGTCCTGACTTTC; V: TRBV10-3; D: TRBD1; J: TRBJ2-6; size: few
CDR3: CASSQGQVAYNEQFF; DNA: TGTGCCAGCAGTCAGGGACAGGTGGCCTACAATGAGCAGTTCTTC; V: TRBV27; D: TRBD1; J: TRBJ2-1; size: NA
CDR3: CASRSTGGRNGYTF; DNA: TGTGCCAGCAGGTCAACAGGGGGTAGGAATGGCTACACCTTC; V: TRBV2; D: TRBD1; J: TRBJ1-2; size: NA
CDR3: CASNRLASGSGELFF; DNA: TGTGCCAGCAACAGACTAGCATCTGGGTCCGGGGAGCTGTTTTTT; V: TRBV3-1; D: TRBD2; J: TRBJ2-2; size: NA
CDR3: CSVEDFESRGKNIQYF; DNA: TGCAGCGTTGAAGATTTTGAGTCTCGAGGCAAAAACATTCAGTACTTC; V: TRBV29-1; D: NA; J: TRBJ2-4; size: NA
CDR3: CASSQYGTPADEAFF; DNA: TGTGCCAGCAGCCAATATGGGACCCCGGCGGATGAAGCTTTCTTT; V: TRBV3-1; D: NA; J: TRBJ1-1; size: many
CDR3: CASSRRWDQPQHF; DNA: TGTGCCAGCAGCCGGAGGTGGGATCAGCCCCAGCATTTT; V: TRBV11-2; D: NA; J: TRBJ1-5; size: few
CDR3: CSALTWGAGTDTQYF; DNA: TGCAGTGCCCTGACGTGGGGTGCCGGCACAGATACGCAGTATTTT; V: TRBV20-1; D: NA; J: TRBJ2-3; size: few
CDR3: CASTGDWRAGDYNEQFF; DNA: TGTGCCAGCACCGGGGACTGGCGAGCGGGGGACTACAATGAGCAGTTCTTC; V: TRBV12-3/TRBV12-4; D: TRBD2; J: TRBJ2-1; size: few
CDR3: CASSWKGETYEQYF; DNA: TGCGCCAGCAGCTGGAAGGGGGAAACCTACGAGCAGTACTTC; V: TRBV5-1; D: NA; J: TRBJ2-7; size: NA
CDR3: CSAIDGGRGKNIQYF; DNA: TGCAGTGCCATAGACGGCGGGAGGGGCAAAAACATTCAGTACTTC; V: TRBV20-1; D: TRBD2; J: TRBJ2-4; size: once
CDR3: CASSPLGAGEMSEQFF; DNA: TGTGCCAGCAGCCCCCTGGGAGCGGGAGAGATGAGTGAGCAGTTCTTC; V: TRBV3-1; D: TRBD2; J: TRBJ2-1; size: many
CDR3: CASSSLIAGANVLTF; DNA: TGCGCCAGCAGCTCCTTGATAGCTGGGGCCAACGTCCTGACTTTC; V: TRBV5-1; D: NA; J: TRBJ2-6; size: NA
CDR3: CASRGVTYEQYF; DNA: TGTGCCAGCAGGGGGGTTACCTACGAGCAGTACTTC; V: TRBV12-3/TRBV12-4; D: NA; J: TRBJ2-7; size: NA
CDR3: CIVGQMGRGNNEQFF; DNA: TGCATCGTTGGGCAGATGGGCAGGGGCAACAATGAGCAGTTCTTC; V: TRBV20-1; D: NA; J: TRBJ2-1; size: NA
CDR3: CATSDQPYNEQFF; DNA: TGTGCCACCAGTGACCAGCCATACAATGAGCAGTTCTTC; V: TRBV24-1; D: NA; J: TRBJ2-1; size: NA
CDR3: CATSDQGLAGETQYF; DNA: TGTGCCACCAGTGACCAGGGACTAGCGGGAGAGACCCAGTACTTC; V: TRBV24-1; D: TRBD2; J: TRBJ2-5; size: few
CDR3: CASSRGEINEQFF; DNA: TGTGCCAGCAGCCGTGGGGAGATCAATGAGCAGTTCTTC; V: TRBV7-2; D: NA; J: TRBJ2-1; size: few
CDR3: CSASSGSYTGELFF; DNA: TGCAGTGCTAGCTCTGGGAGTTACACCGGGGAGCTGTTTTTT; V: TRBV20-1; D: NA; J: TRBJ2-2; size: NA
CDR3: CASSFTWGTNEKLFF; DNA: TGTGCCAGCAGCTTCACGTGGGGGACTAATGAAAAACTGTTTTTT; V: TRBV4-2; D: NA; J: TRBJ1-4; size: few
CDR3: CASSFRTGEAGELFF; DNA: TGCGCCAGCAGCTTCCGGACAGGGGAGGCCGGGGAGCTGTTTTTT; V: TRBV5-1; D: TRBD1; J: TRBJ2-2; size: few
CDR3: CASSKKYRVQENIQYF; DNA: TGTGCCAGCAGTAAGAAGTACAGGGTTCAGGAAAACATTCAGTACTTC; V: TRBV6-1; D: NA; J: TRBJ2-4; size: NA
CDR3: CASSLDRRRVNEQFF; DNA: TGTGCCAGCAGTTTAGACAGGAGGAGGGTCAATGAGCAGTTCTTC; V: TRBV12-3/TRBV12-4; D: NA; J: TRBJ2-1; size: NA
CDR3: CASSGSGRREGGELFF; DNA: TGTGCCAGCAGTGGCTCCGGGAGAAGGGAGGGAGGGGAGCTGTTTTTT; V: TRBV28; D: TRBD2; J: TRBJ2-2; size: NA
CDR3: CASRGPGLAFTGELFF; DNA: TGTGCCAGCAGGGGACCGGGACTAGCATTCACCGGGGAGCTGTTTTTT; V: TRBV2; D: TRBD2; J: TRBJ2-2; size: NA
CDR3: CASSHSQTTGELFF; DNA: TGTGCCAGCAGCCACTCTCAAACCACCGGGGAGCTGTTTTTT; V: TRBV7-7; D: NA; J: TRBJ2-2; size: many
CDR3: CSARPPSGAAYNEQFF; DNA: TGCAGTGCTAGACCCCCTAGCGGAGCAGCCTACAATGAGCAGTTCTTC; V: TRBV20-1; D: TRBD2; J: TRBJ2-1; size: NA
CDR3: CASSFRVVGTTGELFF; DNA: TGTGCCAGCAGTTTTAGGGTCGTAGGGACGACCGGGGAGCTGTTTTTT; V: TRBV28; D: NA; J: TRBJ2-2; size: NA
CDR3: CASSSPASGSYNEQFF; DNA: TGTGCCAGCAGTTCTCCGGCTAGCGGCTCCTACAATGAGCAGTTCTTC; V: TRBV27; D: TRBD2; J: TRBJ2-1; size: NA
CDR3: CAISGGTSGRGAYEQYF; DNA: TGTGCCATCAGTGGCGGGACTAGCGGGAGGGGAGCCTACGAGCAGTACTTC; V: TRBV10-3; D: TRBD2; J: TRBJ2-7; size: many
CDR3: CASMRGDEKLFF; DNA: TGTGCCAGCATGAGGGGAGATGAAAAACTGTTTTTT; V: TRBV2; D: NA; J: TRBJ1-4; size: few
CDR3: CASRADSAISYEQYF; DNA: TGTGCCAGCAGAGCGGACAGTGCGATCTCCTACGAGCAGTACTTC; V: TRBV27; D: NA; J: TRBJ2-7; size: few
CDR3: CASSLVPSGSSYNEQFF; DNA: TGCGCCAGCAGCTTGGTCCCTAGCGGGAGCTCCTACAATGAGCAGTTCTTC; V: TRBV5-1; D: TRBD2; J: TRBJ2-1; size: few
CDR3: CASSQEGTSGRPTYEQYF; DNA: TGTGCCAGCAGCCAAGAGGGCACTAGCGGGAGGCCCACCTACGAGCAGTACTTC; V: TRBV3-1; D: TRBD2; J: TRBJ2-7; size: few
CDR3: CASSFVGSSYEQYF; DNA: TGTGCCAGCAGCTTCGTGGGTTCCTCATACGAGCAGTACTTC; V: TRBV7-9; D: NA; J: TRBJ2-7; size: NA
CDR3: CSARGSLEQFF; DNA: TGCAGTGCTAGGGGGAGCCTTGAGCAGTTCTTC; V: TRBV20-1; D: NA; J: TRBJ2-1; size: few
CDR3: CASSIRDRGSYEQYF; DNA: TGTGCCAGCAGTATCCGGGACAGGGGGTCCTACGAGCAGTACTTC; V: TRBV12-3/TRBV12-4; D: TRBD1; J: TRBJ2-7; size: NA
CDR3: CASRLQGGTEAFF; DNA: TGTGCCAGCAGGTTACAGGGGGGAACTGAAGCTTTCTTT; V: TRBV13; D: TRBD1; J: TRBJ1-1; size: NA
CDR3: CASRTGWRGESDTQYF; DNA: TGTGCCAGCAGAACCGGGTGGAGGGGGGAATCAGATACGCAGTATTTT; V: TRBV28; D: NA; J: TRBJ2-3; size: few
CDR3: CASSIASGRPSYEQYF; DNA: TGTGCCAGTAGTATCGCTAGCGGAAGACCCTCCTACGAGCAGTACTTC; V: TRBV19; D: TRBD2; J: TRBJ2-7; size: few
CDR3: CASSLAEGMYTYEQYF; DNA: TGTGCCAGCAGCTTAGCGGAAGGAATGTACACCTACGAGCAGTACTTC; V: TRBV7-2; D: NA; J: TRBJ2-7; size: NA
CDR3: CASSLGTGGSWQPQHF; DNA: TGTGCCAGCAGTTTAGGGACAGGGGGCTCTTGGCAGCCCCAGCATTTT; V: TRBV28; D: TRBD1; J: TRBJ1-5; size: few
CDR3: CASSLIVTSGTRQETQYF; DNA: TGTGCCAGCAGTTTAATAGTTACGAGCGGGACGCGACAAGAGACCCAGTACTTC; V: TRBV28; D: TRBD2; J: TRBJ2-5; size: few
CDR3: CASSPGTGGKQPQHF; DNA: TGTGCCAGCAGTCCCGGGACAGGCGGAAAACAGCCCCAGCATTTT; V: TRBV12-3/TRBV12-4; D: TRBD1; J: TRBJ1-5; size: NA